This record looks at one TCR beta chain sequence and its context. Its cognate antigen has yet to be identified. There are no base qualities to consult, and no much larger clone falls within one base. The CDR3 contains 14 residues, cysteine and phenylalanine counted. Solely the CDR3 DNA is kept, with 42 bases framed from the first base. The germline V gene yields SGHTA for CDR1 and FQGNSA for CDR2. The V end loses 2 bases and the J end loses 2 bases, and a stretch of 10 bases separates them. The entry originates in a study of T cells in Graves' hyperthyroidism and ophthalmopathy (dated by TCRdb to between 2017 and 2020). For the wider study: Peripheral blood was collected at initial diagnosis, before any treatment. Prospective prediction of ophthalmopathy was tested in an independent validation cohort consisting of some 19 hyperthyroidism patients and about 17 patients who later progressed to ophthalmopathy. The roughly 91 discovery patients were randomly divided into training and test sets at a 7:3 ratio. According to the paper, TCR Vbeta CDR3 sequencing was carried out on over 130 peripheral blood samples, which came from about 45 ophthalmopathy, around 74 hyperthyroidism and 17 progressor patients. In addition, the study compared T-cell repertoires in thyroid tissue and in blood from roughly 6 Graves' hyperthyroidism patients. TCR V-J signatures able to tell the groups apart were searched for in a discovery cohort of 90 to 100 patients, of whom 43 had Graves' ophthalmopathy and roughly 59 had stable Graves' hyperthyroidism. Once sampling was done, hyperthyroidism patients were given methimazole at a starting dose of 30 mg daily, whereas ophthalmopathy patients were given high-dose intravenous methylprednisolone. The investigation overall reported the following: A model built on a 13 V-J signature distinguished ophthalmopathy from stable hyperthyroidism, reaching over 85% sensitivity and approximately 81% specificity in cross-validation and 80%/75% in testing. Most expanded thyroid clonotypes (frequency above 0.001) were also detected in blood, suggesting blood repertoires may reflect thyroid immune responses. In validation, the model predicted progression to ophthalmopathy with roughly 70% sensitivity and approximately 74% specificity, a median of around six months before onset. Sample size was not statistically predetermined, and blinding of investigators to group allocation was not performed.

Graves' hyperthyroidism was defined as stable when no progression to ophthalmopathy occurred over 18 months of follow-up. Hyperthyroidism patients were newly diagnosed, with disease duration under 2 months, and aged 18 to 65 years. The study excluded patients with uncontrolled infections, other autoimmune diseases, pregnancy or lactation. Diagnoses were based on clinical symptoms, serum thyroxine and TRAb, thyroid ultrasound and orbital computed tomography. PBMCs were separated from roughly 10 ml of fresh peripheral blood using Ficoll-Paque density gradient centrifugation. Trizol reagent was used to extract total RNA, and RNA quality was then checked on an Agilent 2100 Bioanalyzer. TCR beta CDR3 regions were amplified from RNA transcripts. For the first round of RT-PCR on the TCR CDR3, the HTBI primer set was used together with the Qiagen OneStep RT-PCR kit. A second multiplex PCR round built the libraries, followed by size selection and purification. The libraries were sequenced on an Illumina HiSeq2000 using paired-end 100 bp reads. From the authors' description of their analysis: SOAPnuke was used to process the raw data, removing reads that contained adapters or uncalled bases, had a mean Phred below 15, or lacked an exact match to the constant primer or identifier. High-quality paired reads were merged with COPE v1.2.5, and unique nucleotide sequences were defined as clonotypes. MiTCR v1.1 was used to align the clonotypes against IMGT TRBV, TRBD and TRBJ reference segments. Only V-J combinations with frequency above 0.0001, covering 99% to 99.2% of repertoires, were analysed. A TCS score was defined as the ratio of F50 (clonal expansion) to E x V (chaos), with BLOSUM62-based TCRdist applied between CDR3 peptides within each V-J. Welch's t-statistics and random forest reduced 500 to 550 V-J features to roughly 13, which were used in a naive Bayes classifier (R e1071). The Morisita-Horn index was used to measure how similar the thyroid and blood repertoires were. TCRdb reworked the public reads: Q25 trimming with fastp, MiXCR clone assembly, productive beta chains retained. Entries that share a CDR3 protein sequence are merged under the most common genes and DNA. The V and J calls follow TCRdb's processing rather than the paper's. The sample includes nearly 750,000 distinct CDR3 sequences, with roughly 32% observed a single time. The ten biggest clones cover around a third of the sample.

The V gene is TRBV7-2 and the J gene is TRBJ2-7; no D gene call is confident. This clonotype was obtained from a woman aged 40 to 50 with Graves' hyperthyroidism. The sample taken for sequencing was blood. The nucleotides read TGTGCCAGCAGCTTAATCGGCACCACCTACGAGCAGTACTTC. This codes for CASSLIGTTYEQYF.